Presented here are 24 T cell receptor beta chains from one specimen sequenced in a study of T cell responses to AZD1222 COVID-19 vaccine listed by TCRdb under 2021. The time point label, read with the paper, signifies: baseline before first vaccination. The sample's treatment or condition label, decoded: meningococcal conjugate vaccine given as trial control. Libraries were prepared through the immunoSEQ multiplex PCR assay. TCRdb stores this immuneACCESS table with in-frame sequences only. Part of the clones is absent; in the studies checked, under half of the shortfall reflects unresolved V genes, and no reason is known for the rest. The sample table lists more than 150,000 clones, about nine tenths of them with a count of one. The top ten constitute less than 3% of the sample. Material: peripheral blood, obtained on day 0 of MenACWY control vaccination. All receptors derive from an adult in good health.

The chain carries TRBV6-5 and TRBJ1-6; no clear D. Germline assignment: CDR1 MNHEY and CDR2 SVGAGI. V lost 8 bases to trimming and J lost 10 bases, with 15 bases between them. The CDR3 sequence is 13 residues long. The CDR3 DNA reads TGTGCCAGCGGGCAATCCTGGGGATCACCCCTCCACTTT. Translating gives CASGQSWGSPLHF.

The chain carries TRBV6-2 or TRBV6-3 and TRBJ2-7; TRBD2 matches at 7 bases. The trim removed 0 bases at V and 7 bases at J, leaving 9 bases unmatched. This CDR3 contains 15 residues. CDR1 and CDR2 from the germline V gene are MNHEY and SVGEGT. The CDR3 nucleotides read TGTGCCAGCAGTTACTCTAGAGGGAGGGCCTGGGAGCAGTACTTC. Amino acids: CASSYSRGRAWEQYF.

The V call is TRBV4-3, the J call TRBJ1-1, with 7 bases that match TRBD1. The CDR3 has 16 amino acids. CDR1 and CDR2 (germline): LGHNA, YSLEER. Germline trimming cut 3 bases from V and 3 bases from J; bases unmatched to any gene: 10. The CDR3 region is CASSQIRAGQDTEAFF. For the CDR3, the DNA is TGCGCCAGCAGCCAGATCAGGGCCGGACAGGACACTGAAGCTTTCTTT.

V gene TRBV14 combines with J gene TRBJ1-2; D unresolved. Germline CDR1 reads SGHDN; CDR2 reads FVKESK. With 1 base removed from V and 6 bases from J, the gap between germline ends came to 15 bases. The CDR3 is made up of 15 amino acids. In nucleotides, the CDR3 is TGTGCCAGCAGCCAAGGTGTTTCGGGCGGCGATGGCTACACCTTC. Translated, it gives CASSQGVSGGDGYTF. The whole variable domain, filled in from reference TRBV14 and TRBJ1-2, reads EAGVTQFPSHSVIEKGQTVTLRCDPISGHDNLYWYRRVMGKEIKFLLHFVKESKQDESGMPNNRFLAERTGGTYSTLKVQPAELEDSGVYFCASSQGVSGGDGYTFGSGTRLTVV.

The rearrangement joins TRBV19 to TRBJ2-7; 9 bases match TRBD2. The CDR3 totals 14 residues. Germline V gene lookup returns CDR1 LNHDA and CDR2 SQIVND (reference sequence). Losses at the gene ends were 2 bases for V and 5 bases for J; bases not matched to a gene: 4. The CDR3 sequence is CASSIISGSHEQYF. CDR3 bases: TGTGCCAGTAGTATAATTAGCGGGAGTCACGAGCAGTACTTC.

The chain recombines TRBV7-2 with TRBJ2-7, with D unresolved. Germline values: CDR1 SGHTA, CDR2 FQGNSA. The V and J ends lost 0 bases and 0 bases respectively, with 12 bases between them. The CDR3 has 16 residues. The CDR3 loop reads CASSLAGPSNSYEQYF. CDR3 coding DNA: TGTGCCAGCAGCTTAGCCGGTCCCTCAAACTCCTACGAGCAGTACTTC.

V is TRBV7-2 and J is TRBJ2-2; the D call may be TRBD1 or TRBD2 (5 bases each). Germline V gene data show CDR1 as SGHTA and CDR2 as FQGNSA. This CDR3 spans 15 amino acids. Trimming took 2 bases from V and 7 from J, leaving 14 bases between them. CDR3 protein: CASSLFMERGGELFF. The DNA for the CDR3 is TGTGCCAGCAGCTTATTCATGGAGAGGGGCGGGGAGCTGTTTTTT.

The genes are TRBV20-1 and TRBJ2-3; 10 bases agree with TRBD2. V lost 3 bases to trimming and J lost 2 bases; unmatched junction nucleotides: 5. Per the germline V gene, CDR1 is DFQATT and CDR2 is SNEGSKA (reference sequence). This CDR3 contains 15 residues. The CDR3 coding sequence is TGCAGTGCTAGTAGAACTAGCGGGGCCACAGATACGCAGTATTTT. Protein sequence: CSASRTSGATDTQYF.

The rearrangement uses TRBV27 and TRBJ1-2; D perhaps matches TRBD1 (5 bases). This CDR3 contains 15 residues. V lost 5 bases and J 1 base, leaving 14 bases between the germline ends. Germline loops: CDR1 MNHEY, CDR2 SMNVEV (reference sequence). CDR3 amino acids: CASSPRQQNNYGYTF. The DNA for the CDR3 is TGTGCCAGCAGTCCGAGACAGCAAAATAACTATGGCTACACCTTC.

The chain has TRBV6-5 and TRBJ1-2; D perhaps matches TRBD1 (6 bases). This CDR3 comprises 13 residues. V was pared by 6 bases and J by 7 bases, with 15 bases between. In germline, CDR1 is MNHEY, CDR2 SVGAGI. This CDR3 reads CASRQYQGFGYTF. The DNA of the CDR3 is TGTGCCAGCAGACAGTATCAGGGGTTTGGCTACACCTTC.

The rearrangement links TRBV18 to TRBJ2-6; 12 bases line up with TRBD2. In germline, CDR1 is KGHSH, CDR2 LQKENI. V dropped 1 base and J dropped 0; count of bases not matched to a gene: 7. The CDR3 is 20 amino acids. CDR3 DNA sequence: TGTGCCAGCTCACCACGACTAGCGGGGGACCCTTTCTCTGGGGCCAACGTCCTGACTTTC. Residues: CASSPRLAGDPFSGANVLTF.

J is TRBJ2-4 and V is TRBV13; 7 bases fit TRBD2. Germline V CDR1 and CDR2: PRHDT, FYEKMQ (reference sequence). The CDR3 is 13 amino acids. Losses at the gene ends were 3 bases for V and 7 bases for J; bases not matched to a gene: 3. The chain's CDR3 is CASSFTSDNIQYF. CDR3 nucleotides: TGTGCCAGCAGCTTCACTAGCGACAACATTCAGTACTTC.

CDR3: CASSFYDSSYEQYF. In nucleotides, the CDR3 is TGTGCCAGCAGCTTTTACGACAGCTCCTACGAGCAGTACTTC. The chain joins TRBV7-9 to TRBJ2-7, with D perhaps matching TRBD1 (5 bases). V was clipped by 3 bases and J by 0 bases, with 9 bases between them. Germline-derived CDR1 and CDR2 are SEHNR and FQNEAQ (reference sequence). The CDR3 is 14 amino acids.

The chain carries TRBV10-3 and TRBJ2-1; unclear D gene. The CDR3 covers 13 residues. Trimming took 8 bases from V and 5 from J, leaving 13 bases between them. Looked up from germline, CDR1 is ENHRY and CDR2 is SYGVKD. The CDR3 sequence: CAIWEDTNNEQFF. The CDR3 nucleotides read TGTGCCATCTGGGAAGATACCAACAATGAGCAGTTCTTC.

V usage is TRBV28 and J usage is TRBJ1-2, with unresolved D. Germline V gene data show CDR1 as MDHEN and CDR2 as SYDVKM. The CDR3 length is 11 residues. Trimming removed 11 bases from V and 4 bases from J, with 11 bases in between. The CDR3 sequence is CAGRALYGYTF. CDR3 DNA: TGTGCCGGTAGAGCACTCTATGGCTACACCTTC.

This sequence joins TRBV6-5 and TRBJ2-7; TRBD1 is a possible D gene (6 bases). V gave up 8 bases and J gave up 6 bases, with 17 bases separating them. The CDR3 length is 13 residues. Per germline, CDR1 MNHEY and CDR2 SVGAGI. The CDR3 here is CASLKRTEGEQYF. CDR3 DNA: TGTGCCAGCCTGAAAAGGACAGAGGGCGAGCAGTACTTC.

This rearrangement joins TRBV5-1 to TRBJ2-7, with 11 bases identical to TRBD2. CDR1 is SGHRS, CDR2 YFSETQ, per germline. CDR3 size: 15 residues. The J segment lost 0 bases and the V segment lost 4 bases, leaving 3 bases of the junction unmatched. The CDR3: CASSPTSGSSYEQYF. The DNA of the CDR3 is TGCGCCAGCAGCCCCACTAGCGGGAGCTCCTACGAGCAGTACTTC.

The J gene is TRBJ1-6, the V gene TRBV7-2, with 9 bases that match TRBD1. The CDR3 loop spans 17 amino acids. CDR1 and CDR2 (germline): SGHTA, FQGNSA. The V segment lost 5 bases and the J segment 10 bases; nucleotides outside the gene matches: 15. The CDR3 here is CASSPGQGLVKTSPLHF. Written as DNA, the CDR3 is TGTGCCAGCAGCCCTGGACAGGGGCTAGTGAAGACATCACCCCTCCACTTT.

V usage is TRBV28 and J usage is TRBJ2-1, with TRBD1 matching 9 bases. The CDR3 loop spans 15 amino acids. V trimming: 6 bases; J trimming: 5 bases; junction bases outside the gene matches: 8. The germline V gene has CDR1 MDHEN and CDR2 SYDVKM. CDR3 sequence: CASSPTGTGNNEQFF. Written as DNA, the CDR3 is TGTGCCAGCAGCCCTACCGGGACAGGGAACAATGAGCAGTTCTTC.

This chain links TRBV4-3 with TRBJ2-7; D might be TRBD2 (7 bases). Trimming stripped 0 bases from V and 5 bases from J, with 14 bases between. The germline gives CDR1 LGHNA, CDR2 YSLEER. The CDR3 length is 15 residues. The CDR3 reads CASSQETGGRDEQYF. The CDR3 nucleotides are TGCGCCAGCAGCCAAGAGACGGGGGGCCGCGACGAGCAGTACTTC.

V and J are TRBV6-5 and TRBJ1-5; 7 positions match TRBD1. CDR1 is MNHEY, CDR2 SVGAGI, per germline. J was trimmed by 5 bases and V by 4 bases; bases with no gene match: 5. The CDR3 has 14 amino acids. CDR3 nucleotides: TGTGCCAGCAGTTCGACAGGGAGGTATCAGCCCCAGCATTTT. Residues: CASSSTGRYQPQHF.

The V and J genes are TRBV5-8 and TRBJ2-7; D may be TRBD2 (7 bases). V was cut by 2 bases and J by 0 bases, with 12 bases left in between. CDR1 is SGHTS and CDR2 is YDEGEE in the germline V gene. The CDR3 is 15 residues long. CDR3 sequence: CASSFSGGRSYEQYF. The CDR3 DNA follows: TGTGCCAGCAGCTTTTCGGGGGGCCGCTCCTACGAGCAGTACTTC.

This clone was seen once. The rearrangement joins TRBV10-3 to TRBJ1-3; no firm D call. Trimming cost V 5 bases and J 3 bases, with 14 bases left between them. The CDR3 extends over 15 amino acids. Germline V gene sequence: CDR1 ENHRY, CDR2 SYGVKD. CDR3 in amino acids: CAISPPGLIGNTIYF. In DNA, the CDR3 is TGTGCCATCAGTCCGCCGGGTTTAATTGGAAACACCATATATTTT.

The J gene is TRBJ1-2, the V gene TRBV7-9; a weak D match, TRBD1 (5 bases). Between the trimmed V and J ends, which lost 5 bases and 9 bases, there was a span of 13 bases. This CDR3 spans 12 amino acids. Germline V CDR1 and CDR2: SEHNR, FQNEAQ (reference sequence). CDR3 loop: CASSHPDISYTF. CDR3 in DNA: TGTGCCAGCAGCCATCCGGACATTAGCTACACCTTC.